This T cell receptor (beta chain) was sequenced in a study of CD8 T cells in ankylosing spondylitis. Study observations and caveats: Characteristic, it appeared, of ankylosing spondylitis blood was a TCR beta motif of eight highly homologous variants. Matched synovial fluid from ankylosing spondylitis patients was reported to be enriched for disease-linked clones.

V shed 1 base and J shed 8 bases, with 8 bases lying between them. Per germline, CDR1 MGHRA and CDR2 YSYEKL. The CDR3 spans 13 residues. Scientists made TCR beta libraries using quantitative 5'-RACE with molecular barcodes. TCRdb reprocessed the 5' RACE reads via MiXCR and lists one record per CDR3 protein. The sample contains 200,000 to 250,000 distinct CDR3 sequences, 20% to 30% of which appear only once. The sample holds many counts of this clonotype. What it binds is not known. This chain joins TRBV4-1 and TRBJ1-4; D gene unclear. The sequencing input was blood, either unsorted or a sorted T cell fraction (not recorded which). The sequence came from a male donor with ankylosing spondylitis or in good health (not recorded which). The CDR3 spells CASSQGSGEKLFF. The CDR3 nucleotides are TGCGCCAGCAGCCAAGGCAGTGGGGAAAAACTGTTTTTT.